The source of this T cell receptor beta chain is a study of T-cell memory formation after mild COVID-19. Whole-study findings and limits: Chiefly within CM and EM were the contracting CD4+ clones; CD8+ ones were within EMRA. The appearance of some responding clones in pre-infection memory suggested that cross-reactive memory joined. Day 15 to 85 contractors were CD4/CD8 balanced; later expanders leaned CD4+.

The TCR alpha and TCR beta cDNA libraries, bearing sample barcodes and UMIs, were generated by 5'RACE using constant-segment primers. TCRdb re-called the 5' RACE reads through MiXCR, storing one row per CDR3 protein. This table holds fewer than 650,000 distinct CDR3 sequences, around 16% found once. A note on this clonotype: Its cognate antigen is unknown.

This CDR3 comprises 13 residues. Germline assignment: CDR1 SGHTS and CDR2 YDEGEE. Trimming removed 3 bases from V and 9 bases from J, with 13 bases in between. Sequenced sample: PBMCs or a T cell subset sorted from them (not recorded which). The clonotype originates from an adult woman who had mild COVID-19 (a few samples of this study predate the infection). Cell type and time point are not known. The rearrangement uses TRBV5-8 and TRBJ1-5; D is possibly TRBD1 (6 bases). CDR3 protein: CASSSGASLPQHF. In DNA form, the CDR3 reads TGTGCCAGCAGCTCAGGGGCCTCCCTGCCCCAGCATTTT.